This note documents a single TCR beta chain sequence. This clone's antigen is unknown. Per-base qualities were not stored, and no clone one base away is much larger. Sequences GTSNPN (CDR1) and SVGIG (CDR2) are obtained from the germline V gene (reference sequence). V drops 4 bases and J drops 8 bases, leaving 14 bases in between. The CDR3 covers 13 residues, taking in both the cysteine and the phenylalanine. The read is trimmed to its CDR3 DNA, 39 bases read in frame from base 1. TCRbeta CDR3 regions were amplified from genomic DNA by means of the immunoSEQ Assay, a bias-controlled multiplex PCR. Under the source paper's analysis protocol: The number of nucleated cells in each sample was estimated from the amplification of reference gene primers within the assay. Sequence reads were collapsed and filtered to measure the absolute abundance of every unique TCRbeta CDR3 rearrangement. Productive Simpson clonality was computed per sample as the square root of Simpson's diversity index over productive rearrangements. TCRdb mirrors the immuneACCESS table, restricted to in-frame sequences. Some clones are absent from its copies; in checked studies, under half trace to an unresolved V gene, and the reason for the others is unknown. The V and J calls and the clone size are those of that table, but D and trimming were determined from the DNA. In all, the sample holds fewer than 300,000 clones, and roughly 85% of those were seen once. 2.5% of the sample lies in the top ten.

These data are taken from a study of blood T cell repertoires in COVID-19 (dated by TCRdb to 2020 to 2022). In terms of the full investigation: Samples covering the acute and convalescent phases of COVID-19 were provided by collaborators in the United States, Italy and Spain. A de-identified subject ID, COVID-19 status, age in years and sex were almost always included in the sample metadata. The samples were drawn from the first 160 participants of the ongoing ImmuneRACE study and from 1,254 subjects provided by 6 global collaborators. Where available, HLA class I and class II types were obtained from metadata supplied by the sample provider rather than from assay-based typing. The repertoires were released in a freely available public database intended as a resource for research on the immune response to SARS-CoV-2. Subjects who had been exposed to COVID-19, were actively infected with it, or had recovered from it provided the deeply sampled blood TCRbeta repertoires that made up the dataset. The material from the prospective study consisted of cDNA or gDNA derived from T cells, B-cell-depleted T cells, or PBMCs.

The paper's findings and limits, for the study overall: Clinical and demographic metadata were provided uncurated, with the amount varying by source and participant.

Participants in the prospective study were enrolled through a virtual design, were aged about 18 to 90 years, and lived in 20 to 30 United States geographic areas. In the prospective study, cohorts were assigned on the basis of participant-reported clinical history obtained from a screening survey and a study questionnaire. ImmuneRACE Cohort 3 recovered participants were defined by two consecutive negative NP/OP PCR tests, healthcare professional clearance, or symptom resolution. In the prospective study, whole blood, serum and a nasopharyngeal or oropharyngeal swab were collected from each participant by mobile phlebotomists. Participants in the prospective study had the option to provide additional blood draws and questionnaires over an approximately 2-month period. Before DNA extraction, prospective study blood samples were shipped either frozen or at room temperature.

The V gene is TRBV30 and the J gene is TRBJ2-2, with the identity of the D gene unclear. The sample was PBMCs or T cells enriched from blood (not recorded which). The clonotype was recovered from a woman aged 50 to 65 who had recovered from COVID-19. The CDR3 reads as follows: CAWNLIASGELFF. The DNA is TGTGCCTGGAACTTAATCGCTTCAGGGGAGCTGTTTTTT.